This TCR beta chain was recovered during a study of cytomegalovirus exposure and HLA in healthy donors. The study's findings and limits: An assumption of roughly uniform sequencing depth across donors underlay the presence/absence analyses. In vitro experiments confirmed that three CMV-associated chains were specific for CMV antigens. The listing of 150 to 200 TCR beta chains classed them as cytomegalovirus-associated.

As concerns this clone: The antigen remains unidentified.

Despite likely unrecorded immune exposures, the donors were nominally healthy at the time of sampling. Germline assignment: CDR1 SGHNT and CDR2 YYREEE (reference sequence). The CDR3 covers 17 residues. Trimming removed 2 bases from V and 1 base from J, with 18 bases in between. The study ran its PCR with 60 Vbeta and 13 Jbeta primers. Assay used: immunoSEQ multiplex PCR; TCRdb lists only in-frame clones, some missing. The data show some 150,000 clones, about 84% seen once. The rearrangement uses TRBV5-4 and TRBJ1-1, with D perhaps matching TRBD1 (6 bases). This TCR derives from a male donor in good health and CMV-seronegative. The specimen was PBMCs. The CDR3 loop reads CASSLGGGVVGNTEAFF. The DNA for the CDR3 is TGTGCCAGCAGCTTAGGAGGGGGGGTTGTTGGGAACACTGAAGCTTTCTTT.